This entry concerns a single T cell receptor (beta chain). What it binds is unknown. TCRdb re-derived calls from the reads in MiXCR, one entry per CDR3 protein. Of approximately 1,000,000 distinct CDR3 sequences detected, around 32% appear once; the ten largest clones hold over 13%. This record belongs to a study of T cell repertoires in cytomegalovirus infection. Study context: Epitope selection comprised recently identified HLA-C-restricted CMV epitopes and well-studied HLA-B-restricted CMV epitopes. Through public TCR beta signatures, both CMV infection and matching HLA type were indicated. Overall study results and limits: In two of eight donors, the top clonotype was HLA-C-restricted CMV-specific.

CDR1 and CDR2 (germline): LNHDA, SQIVND (reference sequence). Trimming removed 3 bases from V and 1 base from J; junction bases left unmatched: 4. This CDR3 is built from 15 residues. The material was cultured CD8+ T cells from PBMCs, obtained from culture after CMV antigen stimulation. The J gene is TRBJ1-1, the V gene TRBV19; TRBD1 aligns across 8 bases. This TCR was recovered from a human donor in good health (CMV status not recorded). Some clones in this sample may be carry-over from other donors' samples. CDR3 in amino acids: CASSIGGTGNTEAFF. As DNA, the CDR3 is TGTGCCAGTAGTATTGGGGGGACAGGGAACACTGAAGCTTTCTTT.